This is a list of T cell receptor beta chains from one sample in a study of blood T cell repertoires in COVID-19. Sequencing was performed with immunoSEQ multiplex PCR; in TCRdb, only in-frame clones are kept and a portion is missing. The data contain approximately 300,000 clones, just over 85% of them singletons. The sequenced material came from PBMCs or T cells enriched from blood (not recorded which). The receptors were sampled from a young woman who had recovered from COVID-19. CDR3s include the opening cysteine and the closing phenylalanine or tryptophan. Fields, in order: CDR3 length, D gene, V gene, J gene, clone size, CDR3 DNA, CDR3 protein. D genes are given only for firm matches. For some rows the clone size is stated as once, few or many, or as a class when expanded; others skip it.

14	TRBD2	TRBV10-2	TRBJ2-1	NA	TGCGCCAGCAGGTATAGCGGGGGGGCCTTTGAGCAGTTCTTC	CASRYSGGAFEQFF
13	NA	TRBV9	TRBJ2-1	NA	TGTGCAGAAGGGGGGGCACCATCCAATGAGCAGTTCTTC	CAEGGAPSNEQFF
16	TRBD1	TRBV6-5	TRBJ2-7	NA	TGTGCCAGCAGTTCCAGGTACACAGGGGGAAGCTACGAGCAGTACTTC	CASSSRYTGGSYEQYF
14	NA	TRBV7-9	TRBJ2-3	once	TGTGCCAGCAGCTTCCCGGGGGATTGGGGTACGCAGTATTTT	CASSFPGDWGTQYF
16	NA	TRBV28	TRBJ1-6	NA	TGTGCCAGCAGTTCCCAGGACAGCTCCTATAATTCACCCCTCCACTTT	CASSSQDSSYNSPLHF
14	NA	TRBV5-1	TRBJ1-1	NA	TGCGCCAGCAGCTTTACGACAGAGAACACTGAAGCTTTCTTT	CASSFTTENTEAFF
13	TRBD1	TRBV9	TRBJ1-2	NA	TGTGCCAGCAGCGAGACCGGGACAGGGGGCCACACCTTC	CASSETGTGGHTF
13	NA	TRBV11-2	TRBJ1-2	NA	TGTGCCAGCAGCTCCCGGAGTTTAGACGGCTACACCTTC	CASSSRSLDGYTF
13	TRBD1	TRBV6-5	TRBJ2-3	NA	TGTGCCAGCCGGACAGGCCCCGCCGATACGCAGTATTTT	CASRTGPADTQYF
14	TRBD2	TRBV7-6	TRBJ2-1	NA	TGTGCCAGCAGCGTGGGCGGGAGTAACAATGAGCAGTTCTTC	CASSVGGSNNEQFF
16	NA	TRBV24-1	TRBJ2-1	NA	TGTGCCACCAGTGACCAATCTCCAGGGGATGGCAATGAGCAGTTCTTC	CATSDQSPGDGNEQFF
15	TRBD2	TRBV20-1	TRBJ2-2	NA	TGCAGTGCTAGTCCCGGGAGGGGCAACACCGGGGAGCTGTTTTTT	CSASPGRGNTGELFF
16	NA	TRBV20-1	TRBJ2-5	NA	TGCAGTGCTAGTGAACTTCGGGGGGCCTTCCAAGAGACCCAGTACTTC	CSASELRGAFQETQYF
12	NA	TRBV12-3/TRBV12-4	TRBJ1-1	once	TGTGCCAGCAGTTTCGGGTTGACTGAAGCTTTCTTT	CASSFGLTEAFF
15	NA	TRBV2	TRBJ2-7	NA	TGTGCCAGCAGCGTTTCTAGCGCCCTAGCCTACGAGCAGTACTTC	CASSVSSALAYEQYF
13	NA	TRBV9	TRBJ2-2	NA	TGTGCCAGCAGCGTACGGGAAATCGGGGAGCTGTTTTTT	CASSVREIGELFF
11	NA	TRBV5-8	TRBJ1-2	NA	TGTGCCAGCAGCCCGGACAGTGGCTACACCTTC	CASSPDSGYTF